The entry that follows covers one TCR beta chain sequence. Its antigen remains unidentified. Only in-frame clones appear in the TCRdb table, and some are missing; sequencing was by immunoSEQ multiplex PCR. Counted here are around 60,000 clones, 70% to 80% occurring once; the ten biggest clones make up 1% to 1.5%. The cohort excluded patients with autoimmune disease history or systemic immunosuppression. CDR1 and CDR2 (germline): LNHNV, YYDKDF (reference sequence). Trimming took off 0 bases at V and 5 bases at J, with 7 bases between the two ends. CDR3 size: 13 residues. This sample is part of a study of OX40 agonist ivuxolimab in advanced cancers. The study, taken as a whole, reports: Doses of 0.1 to 3.0 mg/kg were accompanied by clonal expansion of CD4+ and CD8+ blood T cells by week 6. Low normalized clonal expansion also occurred in some nonresponding patients.

The TCR comes from an adult with an advanced solid tumor such as melanoma, head and neck, liver or kidney cancer. The sample in question was CD4+ or CD8+ T cells sorted from blood, obtained in a trial of the OX40 agonist ivuxolimab. The V and J genes are TRBV15 and TRBJ2-5, with D possibly TRBD2 on 6 matching bases. The CDR3 loop reads CATSRDRGETQYF. CDR3 in DNA: TGTGCCACCAGCAGAGATCGGGGGGAGACCCAGTACTTC.